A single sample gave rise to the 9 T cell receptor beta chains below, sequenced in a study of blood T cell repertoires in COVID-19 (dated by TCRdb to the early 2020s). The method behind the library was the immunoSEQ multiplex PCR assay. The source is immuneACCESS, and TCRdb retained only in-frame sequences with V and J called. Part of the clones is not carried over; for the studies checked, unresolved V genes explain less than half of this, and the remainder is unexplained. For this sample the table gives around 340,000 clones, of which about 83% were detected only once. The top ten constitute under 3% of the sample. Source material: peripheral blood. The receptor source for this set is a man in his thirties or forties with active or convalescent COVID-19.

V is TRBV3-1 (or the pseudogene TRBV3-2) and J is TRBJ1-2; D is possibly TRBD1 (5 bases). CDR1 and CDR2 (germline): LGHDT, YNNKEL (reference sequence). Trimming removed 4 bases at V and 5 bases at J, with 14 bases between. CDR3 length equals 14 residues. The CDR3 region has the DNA TGTGCCAGCAGCCGCCGGGGGTCGCTATATGGCTACACCTTC. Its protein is CASSRRGSLYGYTF.

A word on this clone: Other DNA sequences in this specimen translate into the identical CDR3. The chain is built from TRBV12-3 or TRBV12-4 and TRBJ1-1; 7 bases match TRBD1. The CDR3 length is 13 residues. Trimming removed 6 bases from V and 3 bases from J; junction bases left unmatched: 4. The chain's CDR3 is CASRGTVYTEAFF. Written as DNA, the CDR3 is TGTGCCAGCAGGGGGACAGTTTACACTGAAGCTTTCTTT.

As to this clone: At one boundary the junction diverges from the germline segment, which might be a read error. CDR3 amino acids: CASSYGLAAKTGELFF. The CDR3 DNA follows: TGTGCCAGCAGTTACGGACTAGCGGCGAAAACCGGGGAGCTGTTTTTT. The rearrangement uses TRBV6-2 or TRBV6-3 and TRBJ2-2, with 10 bases lining up with TRBD2. Germline V gene sequence: CDR1 MNHEY, CDR2 SVGEGT. This CDR3 spans 16 amino acids.

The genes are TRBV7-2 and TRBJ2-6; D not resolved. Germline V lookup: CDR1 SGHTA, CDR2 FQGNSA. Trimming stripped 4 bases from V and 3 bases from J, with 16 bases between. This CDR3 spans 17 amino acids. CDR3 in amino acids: CASSSYTASSGANVLTF. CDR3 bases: TGTGCCAGCAGCTCCTACACCGCTAGTAGTGGGGCCAACGTCCTGACTTTC.

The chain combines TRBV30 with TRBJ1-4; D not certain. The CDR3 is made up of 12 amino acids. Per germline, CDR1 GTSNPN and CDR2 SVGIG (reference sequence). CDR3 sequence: CASFGANEKLFF. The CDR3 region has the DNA TGTGCTTCTTTCGGGGCTAATGAAAAACTGTTTTTT.

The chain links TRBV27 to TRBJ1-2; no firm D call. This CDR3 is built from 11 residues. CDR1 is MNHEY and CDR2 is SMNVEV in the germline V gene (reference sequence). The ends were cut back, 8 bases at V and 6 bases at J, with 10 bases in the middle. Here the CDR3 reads CASGPYDGYTF. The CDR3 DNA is TGTGCCAGCGGGCCTTATGATGGCTACACCTTC.

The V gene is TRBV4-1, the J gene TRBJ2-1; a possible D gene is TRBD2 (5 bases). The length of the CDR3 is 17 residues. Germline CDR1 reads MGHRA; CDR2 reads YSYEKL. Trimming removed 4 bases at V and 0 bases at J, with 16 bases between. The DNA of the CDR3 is TGCGCCAGCAGCCGAACACAGCGGTCCTCCTCCTACAATGAGCAGTTCTTC. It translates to CASSRTQRSSSYNEQFF.

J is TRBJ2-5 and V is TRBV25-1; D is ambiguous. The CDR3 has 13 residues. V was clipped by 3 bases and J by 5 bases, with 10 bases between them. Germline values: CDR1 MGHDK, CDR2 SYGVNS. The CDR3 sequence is CASSDAPRETQYF. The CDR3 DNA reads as TGTGCCAGCAGTGACGCGCCGAGGGAGACCCAGTACTTC.

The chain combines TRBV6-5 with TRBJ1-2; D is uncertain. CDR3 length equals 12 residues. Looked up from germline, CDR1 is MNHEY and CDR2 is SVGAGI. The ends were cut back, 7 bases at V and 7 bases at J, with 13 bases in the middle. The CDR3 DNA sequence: TGTGCCAGCAACCATTCGCGGTGTGGCTACACCTTC. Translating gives CASNHSRCGYTF.